This is a list of T cell receptor beta chains from one sample in a study of blood T cell repertoires in COVID-19. Clones were read by immunoSEQ multiplex PCR, and TCRdb kept only the in-frame ones, dropping some. The repertoire holds 300,000 or so clones, with 87% as singletons. Sequencing input: PBMCs or T cells enriched from blood (not recorded which). All receptors derive from a woman aged 25 to 39 who had recovered from COVID-19. Both conserved end residues are part of each CDR3. The D gene is left open where the match is weak. Only part of the rows carry a size: once, few, many, or a class if the clone is expanded.

abundance	v_gene	j_gene	d_gene	CDR3aa	CDR3nt
.	TRBV19	TRBJ1-4	.	CATGRPNEKLFF	TGTGCAACCGGGAGGCCTAATGAAAAACTGTTTTTT
once	TRBV18	TRBJ1-5	TRBD1	CASSPPGQASNQPQHF	TGTGCCAGCTCACCACCGGGACAGGCTAGCAATCAGCCCCAGCATTTT
.	TRBV2	TRBJ1-6	.	CASSEGGSSYNSPLHF	TGTGCCAGCAGTGAAGGCGGGAGCTCCTATAATTCACCCCTCCACTTT
.	TRBV5-4	TRBJ1-6	.	CASSLSGVSPLHF	TGTGCCAGCAGCTTGTCGGGGGTATCACCCCTCCACTTT
.	TRBV19	TRBJ2-2	TRBD1	CASSIFGTGPGELFF	TGTGCCAGTAGTATTTTTGGGACAGGGCCCGGGGAGCTGTTTTTT
.	TRBV7-9	TRBJ1-3	TRBD1	CASGGQGMGNTIYF	TGTGCCAGCGGCGGACAGGGAATGGGAAACACCATATATTTT
.	TRBV6-5	TRBJ2-3	TRBD2	CASSYAGGSTDTQYF	TGTGCCAGCAGTTATGCGGGGGGTAGCACAGATACGCAGTATTTT
.	TRBV7-9	TRBJ2-1	TRBD2	CASSLEAGGPVF	TGTGCCAGCAGCTTAGAGGCGGGGGGGCCGGTCTTC
.	TRBV14	TRBJ1-1	.	CASSQDLPGTEAFF	TGTGCCAGCAGCCAAGATCTCCCAGGCACTGAAGCTTTCTTT
.	TRBV2	TRBJ2-7	TRBD1	CASRPGTGGSEQYF	TGTGCCAGCAGACCCGGGACAGGGGGTTCCGAGCAGTACTTC
.	TRBV18	TRBJ1-1	.	CASSPGPGAEAFF	TGTGCCAGCTCACCTGGACCAGGGGCTGAAGCTTTCTTT
.	TRBV2	TRBJ2-4	TRBD2	CASAEGAGAVAKNIQYF	TGTGCCAGCGCTGAGGGAGCGGGGGCCGTAGCCAAAAACATTCAGTACTTC
.	TRBV5-1	TRBJ1-1	TRBD1	CASSLERGRDTEAFF	TGCGCCAGCAGCTTGGAGAGGGGGCGAGACACTGAAGCTTTCTTT
.	TRBV29-1	TRBJ1-5	TRBD1	CSVAGTGGQPQHF	TGCAGCGTTGCCGGGACAGGGGGTCAGCCCCAGCATTTT
.	TRBV5-6	TRBJ1-6	.	CASSTTDNSPLHF	TGTGCCAGCAGCACGACAGATAATTCACCCCTCCACTTT
.	TRBV5-5	TRBJ1-1	.	CASSRGVDNTEAFF	TGTGCCAGCAGCCGGGGGGTGGATAACACTGAAGCTTTCTTT
.	TRBV5-4	TRBJ2-2	.	CASSLGRGASLNTGELFF	TGTGCCAGCAGCTTGGGACGGGGGGCGAGCCTTAACACCGGGGAGCTGTTTTTT
.	TRBV28	TRBJ1-3	.	CASRVSQVSGNTIYF	TGTGCCAGCAGGGTGTCACAAGTCTCTGGAAACACCATATATTTT
once	TRBV5-8	TRBJ2-1	TRBD1	CASSSRTGGAGNEQFF	TGTGCCAGCAGCAGTCGGACAGGGGGCGCGGGCAATGAGCAGTTCTTC
.	TRBV28	TRBJ2-1	TRBD1	CASSLTGGYNEQFF	TGTGCCAGCAGTTTAACAGGGGGATACAATGAGCAGTTCTTC
.	TRBV11-2	TRBJ1-1	.	CASSPGVRVNTEAFF	TGTGCCAGCAGCCCAGGGGTTAGGGTGAACACTGAAGCTTTCTTT
.	TRBV12-3/TRBV12-4	TRBJ1-1	.	CASSRTGLRAFF	TGTGCCAGCAGCCGGACTGGGTTAAGAGCTTTCTTT
.	TRBV5-1	TRBJ2-7	.	CASSSTVSGEQYF	TGCGCCAGCAGCTCGACAGTCTCAGGGGAGCAGTACTTC
.	TRBV11-2	TRBJ1-4	TRBD1	CASSLLGTAVSSGKLFF	TGTGCCAGCAGCTTATTGGGGACAGCAGTCTCGTCTGGAAAACTGTTTTTT
.	TRBV2	TRBJ1-2	.	CASSETGAYGYTF	TGTGCCAGCAGTGAAACAGGTGCCTATGGCTACACCTTC
.	TRBV10-3	TRBJ1-1	.	CAITQNRVLMNTEAFF	TGTGCCATCACCCAGAACAGGGTTCTAATGAACACTGAAGCTTTCTTT
.	TRBV19	TRBJ1-2	.	CAIWGLYFYGYTF	TGTGCCATATGGGGGCTTTACTTCTATGGCTACACCTTC
.	TRBV7-9	TRBJ2-3	TRBD2	CASSSLAGSTDTQYF	TGTGCCAGCAGCTCCCTAGCGGGGAGCACAGATACGCAGTATTTT
.	TRBV5-6	TRBJ2-2	TRBD1	CASSSGQPTGELFF	TGTGCCAGCAGCTCGGGACAGCCAACCGGGGAGCTGTTTTTT
.	TRBV10-1	TRBJ1-3	TRBD1	CASTDREASGNTIYF	TGCGCCAGCACGGACAGGGAGGCCTCTGGAAACACCATATATTTT
.	TRBV19	TRBJ2-3	TRBD2	CASRYPAGVTDTQYF	TGTGCCAGTAGATATCCAGCGGGGGTCACAGATACGCAGTATTTT
.	TRBV11-2	TRBJ1-1	.	CASSLAGLEGSTVF	TGTGCCAGCAGCTTAGCAGGGTTGGAGGGGTCAACGGTGTTT
.	TRBV7-2	TRBJ2-5	TRBD2	CASSLYSGGQETQYF	TGTGCCAGCAGCTTATACTCGGGGGGTCAAGAGACCCAGTACTTC
.	TRBV25-1	TRBJ1-2	.	CASSEYPETGRGYTF	TGTGCCAGCAGTGAATATCCTGAGACAGGACGAGGCTACACCTTC
.	TRBV30	TRBJ1-2	TRBD1	CAWRGQVDGYTF	TGTGCCTGGAGAGGACAGGTCGATGGCTACACCTTC
.	TRBV6-5	TRBJ1-5	.	CASRFSSGGYSPQHF	TGTGCCAGCAGATTTAGTAGTGGAGGTTACAGCCCCCAGCATTTT
.	TRBV29-1	TRBJ1-1	.	CSVELATLSATEAFF	TGCAGCGTTGAACTAGCTACCTTATCGGCCACTGAAGCTTTCTTT
.	TRBV10-3	TRBJ1-2	.	CAISEVRGRDDGYTF	TGTGCCATCAGTGAGGTTCGGGGAAGGGATGACGGCTACACCTTC
.	TRBV30	TRBJ2-5	.	CAWSVQAGRVQETQYF	TGTGCCTGGAGTGTACAGGCTGGCAGGGTACAAGAGACCCAGTACTTC
.	TRBV5-8	TRBJ2-5	TRBD2	CASSLGLAGQETQYF	TGTGCCAGCAGCCTGGGACTAGCGGGTCAAGAGACCCAGTACTTC
.	TRBV19	TRBJ2-7	.	CASSVYSRAEQYF	TGTGCCAGTAGTGTCTATTCGCGGGCCGAGCAGTACTTC
.	TRBV12-3/TRBV12-4	TRBJ2-7	.	CASGLGARREQYF	TGTGCCAGCGGCCTAGGGGCGCGCCGGGAGCAGTACTTC
once	TRBV3-1/TRBV3-2	TRBJ2-7	TRBD1	CASTAGTGHYEQYF	TGTGCCAGCACCGCGGGGACAGGGCACTACGAGCAGTACTTC
.	TRBV7-9	TRBJ2-5	.	CASSPTIGETQYF	TGTGCCAGCAGCCCTACGATTGGAGAGACCCAGTACTTC
.	TRBV5-1	TRBJ2-2	TRBD1	CASSLTETGAGELFF	TGCGCCAGCAGCTTGACCGAGACAGGGGCCGGGGAGCTGTTTTTT
.	TRBV28	TRBJ2-5	.	CASSLRTEYQETQYF	TGTGCCAGCAGTTTACGTACAGAATACCAAGAGACCCAGTACTTC
.	TRBV6-2/TRBV6-3	TRBJ2-7	.	CASSLGLYEQYF	TGTGCCAGCAGTTTGGGACTTTACGAGCAGTACTTC
.	TRBV14	TRBJ1-6	.	CASSHIGQPVFETLHF	TGTGCCAGCAGCCATATAGGACAGCCTGTTTTTGAAACCCTCCACTTT
.	TRBV28	TRBJ2-1	TRBD2	CASKPQPRSGGAVEQFF	TGTGCCAGCAAGCCACAGCCGCGGAGCGGGGGGGCCGTTGAGCAGTTCTTC
.	TRBV18	TRBJ2-7	.	CASSYTLGGITYEQYF	TGTGCCAGCTCGTATACCCTTGGGGGGATTACCTACGAGCAGTACTTC
.	TRBV5-1	TRBJ2-1	.	CASSLAGRDLNEQFF	TGCGCCAGCAGCTTGGCCGGCAGGGATCTCAATGAGCAGTTCTTC
.	TRBV19	TRBJ2-7	TRBD1	CASSITLTTGIYEQYF	TGTGCCAGTAGTATAACCCTAACGACAGGGATCTACGAGCAGTACTTC
.	TRBV3-1/TRBV3-2	TRBJ1-4	.	CASSQDTGEKLFF	TGTGCCAGCAGCCAAGATACGGGGGAAAAACTGTTTTTT
.	TRBV24-1	TRBJ1-4	TRBD1	CATSDLKGLTGLLYPTNEKLFF	TGTGCCACCAGTGATTTGAAGGGACTGACAGGGCTACTTTATCCAACTAATGAAAAACTGTTTTTT
.	TRBV3-1/TRBV3-2	TRBJ2-5	TRBD1	CASSSGLGQGSPTQYF	TGTGCCAGCAGCTCAGGGCTGGGACAGGGGTCACCGACCCAGTACTTC
.	TRBV10-3	TRBJ2-3	.	CAISESGLDTQYF	TGTGCCATCAGTGAGTCAGGACTAGATACGCAGTATTTT
.	TRBV2	TRBJ2-2	.	CASSESPGWAGPANTGELFF	TGTGCCAGCAGTGAAAGTCCTGGATGGGCGGGCCCCGCGAACACCGGGGAGCTGTTTTTT
.	TRBV5-1	TRBJ2-2	.	CASRLGHSTGELFF	TGCGCCAGCAGGTTGGGACATAGCACCGGGGAGCTGTTTTTT
.	TRBV11-2	TRBJ1-3	.	CASSLVGRGNAGNTIYF	TGTGCCAGCAGCTTAGTGGGCCGGGGTAACGCTGGAAACACCATATATTTT